This TCR beta chain stems from a study of OX40 agonist ivuxolimab in advanced cancers. Looking at the study overall: Patients were infused with ivuxolimab every 2 weeks at 0.01 to 10 mg/kg.

Measured with immunoSEQ multiplex PCR; TCRdb has only the in-frame clones, and not every one. Here the sample spans about 28,000 clones, about 88% being singletons. Notes on the study in general: The study found among the lowest clonal expansion in partial responders at 0.1-3.0 mg/kg. The mean number of expanded clones was higher in CD8+ T cells than in CD4+.

Germline V gene lookup returns CDR1 SSHAT and CDR2 FNYEAQ (reference sequence). The CDR3 is made up of 14 amino acids. After removal of 5 bases from V and 6 bases from J, the junction contained 6 bases not matched to a gene. Only one count was recorded for this clone. Its cognate antigen is unknown. Autoimmune disease history or systemic immunosuppression led to patient exclusion. The chain has TRBV7-7 and TRBJ2-3, with 9 nucleotides matching TRBD2. The source was CD4+ or CD8+ T cells sorted from blood, collected in a trial of the OX40 agonist ivuxolimab. The origin of this receptor is an adult with an advanced solid tumor such as melanoma, head and neck, liver or kidney cancer. CDR3 amino acids: CASSPRGGLDTQYF. The CDR3, as DNA: TGTGCCAGCAGCCCGCGGGGGGGCCTTGATACGCAGTATTTT.